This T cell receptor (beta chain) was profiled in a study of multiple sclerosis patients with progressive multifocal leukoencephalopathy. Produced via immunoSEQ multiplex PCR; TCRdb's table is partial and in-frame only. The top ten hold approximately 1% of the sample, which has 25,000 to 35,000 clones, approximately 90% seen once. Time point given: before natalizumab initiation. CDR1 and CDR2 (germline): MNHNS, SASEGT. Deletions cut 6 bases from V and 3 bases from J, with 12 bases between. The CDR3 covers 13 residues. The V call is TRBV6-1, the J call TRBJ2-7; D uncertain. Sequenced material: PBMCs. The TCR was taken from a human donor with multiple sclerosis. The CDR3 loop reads CASSPLRDYEQYF. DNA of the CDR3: TGTGCCAGCAGCCCCTTAAGGGACTACGAGCAGTACTTC.